The 11 T cell receptor beta chains in this list originate from one sample, sequenced in a study of technical replicates of blood from several donors. Generated by immunoSEQ multiplex PCR, the TCRdb table keeps only in-frame clones and is missing some. The sample consists of roughly 59,000 clones, approximately 86% of them appearing once. The sequenced sample was PBMCs. All receptors come from a human donor in good health. Some clones in this sample may be carry-over from other donors' samples.

The chain is built from TRBV30 and TRBJ2-1; 9 nucleotides line up with TRBD1. The ends lost 1 base at V and 8 bases at J; junction bases unmatched: 9. The CDR3 totals 15 residues. Germline V gene lookup returns CDR1 GTSNPN and CDR2 SVGIG (reference sequence). This CDR3 reads CAWSAGTGSFHEQFF. The CDR3 bases are TGTGCCTGGAGTGCGGGGACAGGGAGCTTTCATGAGCAGTTCTTC.

This chain connects TRBV9 to TRBJ2-3, with 7 bases that match TRBD2. J gave up 3 bases and V 0 bases, and 4 bases lay outside the gene matches. Germline V gene sequence: CDR1 SGDLS, CDR2 YYNGEE. CDR3 size: 15 residues. The chain's CDR3 is CASSVGLAVTDTQYF. In DNA form, the CDR3 reads TGTGCCAGCAGCGTAGGTCTAGCGGTTACAGATACGCAGTATTTT.

The rearrangement links TRBV30 to TRBJ2-7, with D possibly being TRBD1 (5 bases). This CDR3 region has 13 residues. Trimming shortened V by 4 bases and J by 5 bases, and 15 bases separated the two germline ends. Germline loops: CDR1 GTSNPN, CDR2 SVGIG (reference sequence). CDR3 coding DNA: TGTGCCTGGAATTTTGGGGCCGCGGACGAGCAGTACTTC. Protein: CAWNFGAADEQYF.

The chain has TRBV6-5 and TRBJ1-2, with 10 positions matching TRBD1. Per germline, CDR1 MNHEY and CDR2 SVGAGI. The CDR3 is 13 residues long. Trimming cost V 5 bases and J 5 bases; bases outside gene matches: 2. DNA for the CDR3: TGTGCCAGCAGTATGGGACAGGGGTATGGCTACACCTTC. Its protein is CASSMGQGYGYTF.

The gene calls are TRBV7-2 and TRBJ2-7; TRBD1 might be the D (6 bases). CDR3 length: 15 amino acids. CDR1 is SGHTA and CDR2 is FQGNSA in the germline V gene. V gave up 5 bases and J gave up 4 bases, with 18 bases separating them. CDR3 amino acids: CASSLSGTLGYEQYF. The CDR3 DNA sequence: TGTGCCAGCAGCCTTTCCGGGACACTTGGGTACGAGCAGTACTTC.

This chain uses TRBV6-5 with TRBJ1-3; D unclear. Germline CDR1 and CDR2: MNHEY and SVGAGI. V lost 2 bases, J lost 4 bases, and 15 bases lay in between. CDR3 size: 16 residues. DNA of the CDR3: TGTGCCAGCAGTTACGGGGAGGGAGGCACCGGAAACACCATATATTTT. Its protein product is CASSYGEGGTGNTIYF.

The chain joins TRBV7-3 to TRBJ2-5, with TRBD2 matching over 8 bases. The CDR3 is 14 residues long. Germline CDR1 SGHTA, CDR2 FQGTGA. The junction had 6 bases not matched to a gene; V was cut back by 4 bases and J by 5 bases. The CDR3 region is CASSSTASGETQYF. The CDR3, as DNA: TGTGCCAGCAGCTCGACAGCTAGCGGGGAGACCCAGTACTTC.

In DNA form, the CDR3 reads TGCGCCAGCGCTAGCGGGGGGGTCAACTCCTACGAGCAGTACTTC. Translation: CASASGGVNSYEQYF. The gene calls are TRBV5-1 and TRBJ2-7; TRBD2 aligns across 12 bases. Germline values: CDR1 SGHRS, CDR2 YFSETQ. The junction had 5 bases not matched to a gene; V was cut back by 7 bases and J by 0 bases. The CDR3 extends over 15 amino acids. Combining the CDR3 with reference TRBV5-1 and TRBJ2-7 gives the whole variable domain KAGVTQTPRYLIKTRGQQVTLSCSPISGHRSVSWYQQTPGQGLQFLFEYFSETQRNKGNFPGRFSGRQFSNSRSEMNVSTLELGDSALYLCASASGGVNSYEQYFGPGTRLTVT.

The genes are TRBV2 and TRBJ2-7; 13 bases match TRBD2. The trim removed 5 bases at V and 5 bases at J, leaving 6 bases unmatched. CDR3 length: 15 residues. The germline gives CDR1 SNHLY, CDR2 FYNNEI. CDR3 sequence (DNA): TGTGCCAGCAGTAAGACTAGCGGGGGGAACCACGAGCAGTACTTC. The encoded protein is CASSKTSGGNHEQYF. Combining the CDR3 with reference TRBV2 and TRBJ2-7 gives the whole variable domain EPEVTQTPSHQVTQMGQEVILRCVPISNHLYFYWYRQILGQKVEFLVSFYNNEISEKSEIFDDQFSVERPDGSNFTLKIRSTKLEDSAMYFCASSKTSGGNHEQYFGPGTRLTVT.

The V and J genes are TRBV5-1 and TRBJ2-1, with D perhaps matching TRBD2 (5 bases). Deletions cut 4 bases from V and 0 bases from J, with 17 bases between. This CDR3 is built from 17 residues. Germline loops: CDR1 SGHRS, CDR2 YFSETQ. CDR3 bases: TGCGCCAGCAGCCCGGGGATGGGCTCCAGCTCCTACAATGAGCAGTTCTTC. Translation: CASSPGMGSSSYNEQFF.

The chain is built from TRBV7-6 and TRBJ2-7; no clear D. V lost 0 bases and J lost 2, with 5 bases in between. Germline CDR1 and CDR2: SGHVS and FNYEAQ. This CDR3 is 13 amino acids long. The CDR3 nucleotides read TGTGCCAGCAGCTTAGCCGTAGCCTACGAGCAGTACTTC. It is translated as CASSLAVAYEQYF. Filled out from reference TRBV7-6 and TRBJ2-7, the complete variable domain reads GAGVSQSPRYKVTKRGQDVALRCDPISGHVSLYWYRQALGQGPEFLTYFNYEAQQDKSGLPNDRFSAERPEGSISTLTIQRTEQRDSAMYRCASSLAVAYEQYFGPGTRLTVT.